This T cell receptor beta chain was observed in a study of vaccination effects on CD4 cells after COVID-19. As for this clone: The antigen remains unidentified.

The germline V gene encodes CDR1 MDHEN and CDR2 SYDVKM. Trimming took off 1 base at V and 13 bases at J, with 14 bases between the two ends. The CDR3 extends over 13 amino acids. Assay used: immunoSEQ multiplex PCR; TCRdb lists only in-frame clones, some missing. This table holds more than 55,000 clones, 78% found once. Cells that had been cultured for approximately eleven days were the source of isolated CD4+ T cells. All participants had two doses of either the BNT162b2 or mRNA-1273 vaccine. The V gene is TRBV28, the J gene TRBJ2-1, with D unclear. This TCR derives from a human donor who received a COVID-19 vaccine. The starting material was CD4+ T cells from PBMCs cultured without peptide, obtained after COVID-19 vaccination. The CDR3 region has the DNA TGTGCCAGCAGTTTATCGACTTCCACTAACCAGTTCTTC. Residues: CASSLSTSTNQFF.